The T cell receptor (beta chain) under discussion was sequenced for a study of OX40 agonist ivuxolimab in advanced cancers. The V and J ends lost 7 bases and 5 bases respectively, with 17 bases between them. The germline CDR1 and CDR2 sequences are LNHDA and SQIVND (reference sequence). The CDR3 is 14 amino acids. In this sample, this clone turned up once. The data were produced by immunoSEQ multiplex PCR, yet TCRdb's version contains in-frame clones alone and is incomplete. This table holds more than 60,000 clones, about 81% found once. This clonotype was sampled from an adult with an advanced solid tumor such as melanoma, head and neck, liver or kidney cancer. The sequenced sample was CD4+ or CD8+ T cells sorted from blood, obtained in a trial of the OX40 agonist ivuxolimab. J is TRBJ2-5 and V is TRBV19, with D perhaps being TRBD1 or TRBD2 (6 bases each). This chain's CDR3 is CASTLRGGGETQYF. CDR3 nucleotides: TGTGCCAGTACCCTTCGAGGGGGAGGTGAGACCCAGTACTTC. The variable domain in full, completed from reference TRBV19 and TRBJ2-5, reads DGGITQSPKYLFRKEGQNVTLSCEQNLNHDAMYWYRQDPGQGLRLIYYSQIVNDFQKGDIAEGYSVSREKKESFPLTVTSAQKNPTAFYLCASTLRGGGETQYFGPGTRLLVL.